The 16 T cell receptor beta chains listed next were all sequenced from one sample in a study of regulatory T cells in long-lasting Graves disease. Time point indicated: persistent/refractory GD, antithyroid drugs over 5 years with positive TRAb. Researchers made the TCR library from RNA that was extracted from PBMCs. HTBI primers from iRepertoire and Arm-PCR of CDR3 regions yielded the TCR beta libraries. TCRdb reprocessed the multiplex PCR reads via MiXCR and lists one record per CDR3 protein. The sample includes under 500,000 distinct CDR3 sequences, less than 25% of them seen just once. This sample comprised peripheral blood mononuclear cells (PBMCs), obtained when the disease was refractory, from a patient treated with antithyroid drugs. The origin of the receptors is a female donor with Graves disease.

This clonotype showed up many times. CDR3 in DNA: TGTGCCAGCAGCCAAGTCGCAGGGAACGAGCAGTACTTC. This sequence encodes CASSQVAGNEQYF. This chain uses TRBV3-1 with TRBJ2-7; weak D call: TRBD1 (5 bases). Germline-derived CDR1 and CDR2 are LGHDT and YNNKEL (reference sequence). The CDR3 consists of 13 residues. Trimming stripped 1 base from V and 5 bases from J, with 9 bases between.

This clonotype came up many times. The CDR3 spells CASSLSTAGYYGYTF. CDR3 nucleotide sequence: TGTGCCAGCAGTTTAAGTACAGCGGGCTACTATGGCTACACCTTC. V and J are TRBV28 and TRBJ1-2; D is ambiguous. Germline loops: CDR1 MDHEN, CDR2 SYDVKM. V dropped 2 bases and J dropped 3 bases, with 13 bases sitting between them. The CDR3 is 15 amino acids.

This clonotype was counted at least ten times. The V call is TRBV6-5, the J call TRBJ2-7; 8 bases map to TRBD2. The CDR3 sequence is 14 residues long. After removal of 4 bases from V and 2 bases from J, the junction contained 4 bases not matched to a gene. Germline-derived CDR1 and CDR2 are MNHEY and SVGAGI. CDR3 residues: CASSSTSVPYEQYF. Written as DNA, the CDR3 is TGTGCCAGCAGTTCGACTAGCGTGCCCTACGAGCAGTACTTC.

V usage is TRBV12-3 or TRBV12-4 and J usage is TRBJ1-5, with D possibly matching TRBD1 (5 bases). The CDR3 loop spans 16 amino acids. With 2 bases removed from V and 5 bases from J, the gap between germline ends came to 16 bases. CDR3 loop: CASSLLDNPLHQPQHF. The DNA for the CDR3 is TGTGCCAGCAGTTTATTGGACAATCCACTCCATCAGCCCCAGCATTTT.

As regards this clonotype: At one end the junction does not follow the germline gene, possibly because of a read error. This chain joins TRBV7-9 and TRBJ2-5; no definite D call. CDR1 SEHNR and CDR2 FQNEAQ come from the germline V gene (reference sequence). This CDR3 is built from 15 residues. CDR3: CASSQLGLHQETQYF. CDR3 DNA: TGCGCCAGCAGCCAGCTAGGGCTCCACCAAGAGACCCAGTACTTC.

This clonotype was seen many times. The chain recombines TRBV12-3 or TRBV12-4 with TRBJ1-1; 10 nucleotides agree with TRBD1. With V trimmed by 5 bases and J by 6 bases, 3 bases remained unmatched. The CDR3 has 13 amino acids. CDR3 in amino acids: CASSRQGAAEAFF. DNA of the CDR3: TGTGCCAGCAGTCGACAGGGGGCAGCTGAAGCTTTCTTT.

The chain links TRBV6-1 to TRBJ1-3, with 8 bases that match TRBD1. This CDR3 has 15 amino acids. V was clipped by 5 bases and J by 1 base; unmatched bases: 4. Germline loops: CDR1 MNHNS, CDR2 SASEGT. The CDR3 DNA reads TGTGCCAGCAGTAGAGACAGGGGTTCTGGAAACACCATATATTTT. As protein: CASSRDRGSGNTIYF.

This clonotype was counted a few times. The rearrangement joins TRBV5-4 to TRBJ2-1; D gene unclear. CDR3 length equals 13 residues. Trimming cost V 1 base and J 3 bases, with 5 bases left between them. Germline lookup yields CDR1 SGHNT and CDR2 YYREEE (reference sequence). The CDR3, as DNA: TGTGCCAGCAGCTTGACGGACTACAATGAGCAGTTCTTC. It is translated as CASSLTDYNEQFF.

Only a few counts were recorded for this clonotype. The chain has TRBV20-1 and TRBJ2-5, with D possibly TRBD1 on 5 matching bases. The CDR3 covers 15 residues. Germline lookup yields CDR1 DFQATT and CDR2 SNEGSKA (reference sequence). Trimming removed 0 bases from V and 2 bases from J, with 13 bases in between. DNA for the CDR3: TGCAGTGCTAGAGATAGCCGACAGCTACAAGAGACCCAGTACTTC. The encoded protein is CSARDSRQLQETQYF.

There are a few counts of this clonotype. CDR3 residues: CASSLPRASGGQNIQYF. The CDR3 DNA reads as TGTGCCAGCAGTTTACCCCGGGCTAGCGGGGGCCAAAACATTCAGTACTTC. The V and J genes are TRBV6-5 and TRBJ2-4, with 10 nucleotides matching TRBD2. Per the germline V gene, CDR1 is MNHEY and CDR2 is SVGAGI. The CDR3 has 17 residues. The ends lost 4 bases at V and 5 bases at J; junction bases unmatched: 11.

This clonotype was observed at least ten times. The chain recombines TRBV28 with TRBJ1-2, with no clear D. CDR3 length equals 12 residues. Germline V lookup: CDR1 MDHEN, CDR2 SYDVKM. The V and J ends lost 7 bases and 4 bases respectively, with 10 bases between them. CDR3 DNA: TGTGCCAGCACTGACGGTGGCTATGGCTACACCTTC. Translation gives CASTDGGYGYTF.

The CDR3 bases are TGCGCCAGCACCCCGTGGGGGATGACCGGGGAGCTGTTTTTT. This sequence encodes CASTPWGMTGELFF. The chain joins TRBV4-1 to TRBJ2-2; D may match TRBD1 or TRBD2 (5 bases each). V lost 7 bases and J lost 5, with 14 bases in between. Germline-derived CDR1 and CDR2 are MGHRA and YSYEKL. The CDR3 extends over 14 amino acids.

The rearrangement uses TRBV4-1 and TRBJ2-7; TRBD2 matches at 9 bases. The CDR3 extends over 14 amino acids. V lost 4 bases and J lost 1; bases outside the gene matches: 2. CDR1 is MGHRA, CDR2 YSYEKL, per germline. The CDR3 is CASSRLAESYEQYF. CDR3 bases: TGCGCCAGCAGCCGACTAGCGGAATCCTACGAGCAGTACTTC.

For this clonotype: A far larger clone is just one base off, so this is likely a read error. This chain links TRBV6-9 with TRBJ1-5; weak D call: TRBD1 (5 bases). Germline V gene sequence: CDR1 MNHGY, CDR2 SVAAGI. The CDR3 contains 16 residues. V dropped 4 bases and J dropped 2 bases, with 15 bases sitting between them. The CDR3 nucleotides read TGTGCCAGCAGTTCCCTGGGGGGGAGTGGCAATCAGCCCCAGCATTTT. Translation gives CASSSLGGSGNQPQHF.

This clonotype has just a few counts. The chain employs TRBV3-1 and TRBJ2-3, with TRBD2 as a possible D gene (6 bases). The CDR3 consists of 15 residues. Germline V gene data show CDR1 as LGHDT and CDR2 as YNNKEL (reference sequence). V lost 1 base, J lost 5 bases, and 13 bases lay in between. The CDR3 sequence is CASSQVTGAVDTQYF. The CDR3 DNA sequence: TGTGCCAGCAGCCAAGTGACGGGAGCAGTAGATACGCAGTATTTT.

This clonotype was recorded a few times. A much larger clone lies a single base off, so this may be a read error. The chain's CDR3 is CASSGSGRNTGEPFF. Here the CDR3 DNA reads TGTGCCAGCAGTGGTTCGGGGAGGAACACCGGGGAGCCGTTTTTT. The chain employs TRBV2 and TRBJ2-2; tentatively, D is TRBD2 (6 bases). Looked up from germline, CDR1 is SNHLY and CDR2 is FYNNEI. This CDR3 contains 15 residues.